The 15 T cell receptor beta chains in this list originate from one sample, sequenced in a study of OX40 agonist ivuxolimab in advanced cancers. The assay was immunoSEQ multiplex PCR, and TCRdb's table has in-frame clones only and misses some. The sample records 90,000 to 120,000 clones, about 91% being singletons. Specimen: CD4+ or CD8+ T cells sorted from blood, collected in a trial of the OX40 agonist ivuxolimab. The receptors here all came from an adult with an advanced solid tumor such as melanoma, head and neck, liver or kidney cancer.

This clone has only a few counts. This chain uses TRBV5-1 with TRBJ2-6; unclear D gene. Germline V CDR1 and CDR2: SGHRS, YFSETQ. The ends were cut back, 1 base at V and 2 bases at J, with 10 bases in the middle. CDR3 length: 16 residues. In nucleotides, the CDR3 is TGCGCCAGCAGCTTGACGGTGACCACTGGGGCCAACGTCCTGACTTTC. Amino acid sequence: CASSLTVTTGANVLTF. The variable domain in full, completed from reference TRBV5-1 and TRBJ2-6, reads KAGVTQTPRYLIKTRGQQVTLSCSPISGHRSVSWYQQTPGQGLQFLFEYFSETQRNKGNFPGRFSGRQFSNSRSEMNVSTLELGDSALYLCASSLTVTTGANVLTFGAGSRLTVL.

The V and J genes are TRBV6-5 and TRBJ2-1, with TRBD2 as a possible D gene (6 bases). The CDR3 contains 16 residues. The ends were cut back, 4 bases at V and 5 bases at J, with 18 bases in the middle. Per the germline V gene, CDR1 is MNHEY and CDR2 is SVGAGI. CDR3 in DNA: TGTGCCAGCAGTTCCCCCGGGGGATTCCTTAACAATGAGCAGTTCTTC. As protein: CASSSPGGFLNNEQFF.

This chain links TRBV2 with TRBJ1-2; 7 bases align to TRBD1. In germline, CDR1 is SNHLY, CDR2 FYNNEI. The CDR3 loop spans 14 amino acids. With V trimmed by 5 bases and J by 3 bases, 6 bases remained unmatched. DNA for the CDR3: TGTGCCAGCAGTACGCGGACAGGTGACTATGGCTACACCTTC. This sequence encodes CASSTRTGDYGYTF.

The chain uses TRBV6-5 and TRBJ2-5; 14 bases map to TRBD2. The junction had 5 bases not matched to a gene; V was cut back by 4 bases and J by 4 bases. The CDR3 contains 16 residues. CDR1 MNHEY and CDR2 SVGAGI come from the germline V gene. CDR3 residues: CASSFGTSGSRETQYF. CDR3 bases: TGTGCCAGCAGTTTCGGGACTAGCGGGAGTAGAGAGACCCAGTACTTC.

V gene TRBV30 combines with J gene TRBJ2-2; D may be TRBD2 (6 bases). V dropped 0 bases and J dropped 4 bases, with 15 bases sitting between them. The CDR3 is 16 amino acids. Germline V gene lookup returns CDR1 GTSNPN and CDR2 SVGIG (reference sequence). Written as DNA, the CDR3 is TGTGCCTGGAGTGTATCAGTGGGACTGGGCACCGGGGAGCTGTTTTTT. This gives the protein CAWSVSVGLGTGELFF.

The chain uses TRBV5-6 and TRBJ2-7, with TRBD1 matching 8 bases. There are 14 residues in the CDR3. Germline lookup yields CDR1 SGHDT and CDR2 YYEEEE. V shed 3 bases, J shed 3 bases, and the junction held 5 bases outside the gene matches. The DNA for the CDR3 is TGTGCCAGCAGCTGGGGACAGGCAGACTACGAGCAGTACTTC. Protein product: CASSWGQADYEQYF.

The chain combines TRBV28 with TRBJ2-2; TRBD2 is a possible D gene (5 bases). The germline V and J ends were trimmed by 5 bases and 3 bases, with 25 bases remaining between them. Germline CDR1 MDHEN, CDR2 SYDVKM. The CDR3 runs 19 residues. CDR3 DNA: TGTGCCAGCAGTACCGTCGGTCGTACGGGATCTGCGGACACCGGGGAGCTGTTTTTT. The encoded protein is CASSTVGRTGSADTGELFF.

CDR3 loop: CASSTGGRETQYF. DNA of the CDR3: TGTGCCAGTAGTACAGGGGGCCGGGAGACCCAGTACTTC. The V and J genes are TRBV19 and TRBJ2-5; 8 bases match TRBD1. The germline V gene has CDR1 LNHDA and CDR2 SQIVND (reference sequence). Trimming took 4 bases from V and 5 from J; bases not matched to a gene: 3. CDR3 length equals 13 residues.

The chain links TRBV2 to TRBJ1-6, with a weak D call TRBD1 (5 bases). This CDR3 has 14 amino acids. CDR1 and CDR2 from the germline V gene are SNHLY and FYNNEI. Trimming removed 4 bases from V and 10 bases from J, with 14 bases in between. In DNA form, the CDR3 reads TGTGCCAGCAGTGCGTCAGGGTCTGGATCACCCCTCCACTTT. This gives the protein CASSASGSGSPLHF.

The V call is TRBV9, the J call TRBJ2-2; TRBD2 aligns across 7 bases. Per the germline V gene, CDR1 is SGDLS and CDR2 is YYNGEE. This CDR3 is built from 13 residues. Losses at the gene ends were 0 bases for V and 7 bases for J; bases not matched to a gene: 0. The CDR3 nucleotides read TGTGCCAGCAGCGTAGGGACTAGCGGGGAGCTGTTTTTT. Encoded protein: CASSVGTSGELFF.

This clone was counted a single time. One end of the junction is discordant with germline, which a read error may explain. The chain has TRBV7-3 and TRBJ2-2, with D possibly TRBD1 on 5 matching bases. Germline V gene data show CDR1 as SGHTA and CDR2 as FQGTGA. The CDR3 covers 16 residues. CDR3: CASSLTFQGFTGELFF. The CDR3, as DNA: TGTGCCAGCAGTTTAACCTTCCAGGGTTTCACCGGGGAGCTGTTTTTT.

The chain links TRBV15 to TRBJ2-1; 12 bases line up with TRBD2. The CDR3 runs 15 residues. Unmatched junction bases numbered 0, after V lost 1 base and J lost 5 bases. The germline V gene encodes CDR1 LNHNV and CDR2 YYDKDF (reference sequence). CDR3: CATSRGTSGNNEQFF. The CDR3 coding sequence is TGTGCCACCAGCAGAGGGACTAGCGGGAACAATGAGCAGTTCTTC.

The V gene is TRBV25-1, the J gene TRBJ2-5; D is possibly TRBD2 (6 bases). CDR3 length: 14 residues. Germline V gene sequence: CDR1 MGHDK, CDR2 SYGVNS. Trimming stripped 3 bases from V and 2 bases from J, with 10 bases between. The DNA of the CDR3 is TGTGCCAGCAGTGAGCCAGGGAGGCAAGAGACCCAGTACTTC. Encoded protein: CASSEPGRQETQYF.

The J gene is TRBJ2-3, the V gene TRBV5-6; D perhaps matches TRBD2 (6 bases). Germline V gene data show CDR1 as SGHDT and CDR2 as YYEEEE. The CDR3 spans 15 residues. With 2 bases removed from V and 8 bases from J, the gap between germline ends came to 18 bases. The CDR3 DNA reads as TGTGCCAGCAGCTTATTAGGGCCGACTAGGGGTACGCAGTATTTT. Its protein product is CASSLLGPTRGTQYF.

The gene calls are TRBV30 and TRBJ1-1; TRBD1 is a possible D gene (5 bases). Trimming took 4 bases from V and 4 from J, leaving 7 bases between them. The CDR3 consists of 11 residues. Germline V gives CDR1 GTSNPN, CDR2 SVGIG (reference sequence). The CDR3 nucleotides read TGTGCCTGGATTAGGGGCACTGAAGCTTTCTTT. This sequence encodes CAWIRGTEAFF.